These T cell receptor beta chains were read from a single sample in a study of blood T cell repertoires in COVID-19. Only in-frame clones appear in the TCRdb table, and some are missing; sequencing was by immunoSEQ multiplex PCR. The profile covers hundreds of thousands of clones, with 75% to 90% appearing a single time and about 6.3% taken by the ten largest. The sample was peripheral blood. The receptors derive from a woman in her fifties or sixties with COVID-19, enrolled during active disease. Each CDR3 is given with its conserved first and last residue. The order of the fields is V gene, D gene, clone size, J gene, CDR3 protein, CDR3 DNA. A D gene is named only where the DNA matches it firmly. Only some rows state a clone size, as once, few, many or a class for expanded clones.

v_gene: TRBV5-5
d_gene: NA
abundance: NA
j_gene: TRBJ2-7
CDR3aa: CASSLAAGQTYEQYF
CDR3nt: TGTGCCAGCAGCTTAGCGGCGGGACAGACCTACGAGCAGTACTTC

v_gene: TRBV2
d_gene: TRBD1
abundance: NA
j_gene: TRBJ2-3
CDR3aa: CASSDRQGFGTQYF
CDR3nt: TGTGCCAGCAGTGACCGACAGGGTTTTGGTACGCAGTATTTT

v_gene: TRBV7-6
d_gene: TRBD2
abundance: NA
j_gene: TRBJ2-3
CDR3aa: CASSLGGGRSTDTQYF
CDR3nt: TGTGCCAGCAGCTTAGGGGGCGGGAGATCGACAGATACGCAGTATTTT

v_gene: TRBV30
d_gene: NA
abundance: NA
j_gene: TRBJ1-2
CDR3aa: CAWSYIDSINYGYTF
CDR3nt: TGTGCCTGGAGTTATATTGACAGCATTAACTATGGCTACACCTTC

v_gene: TRBV14
d_gene: NA
abundance: NA
j_gene: TRBJ2-5
CDR3aa: CASSQDITFKETQYF
CDR3nt: TGTGCCAGCAGCCAAGATATTACATTTAAAGAGACCCAGTACTTC

v_gene: TRBV3-1/TRBV3-2
d_gene: NA
abundance: NA
j_gene: TRBJ1-3
CDR3aa: CASSPQTVSGNTIYF
CDR3nt: TGTGCCAGCAGCCCCCAGACAGTCTCTGGAAACACCATATATTTT

v_gene: TRBV11-3
d_gene: NA
abundance: NA
j_gene: TRBJ2-1
CDR3aa: CASSLGWSEQFF
CDR3nt: TGTGCCAGCAGCTTAGGGTGGAGTGAGCAGTTCTTC

v_gene: TRBV11-2
d_gene: NA
abundance: few
j_gene: TRBJ2-2
CDR3aa: CASSRTADTGELFF
CDR3nt: TGTGCCAGCAGTCGGACAGCCGACACCGGGGAGCTGTTTTTT

v_gene: TRBV4-1
d_gene: NA
abundance: NA
j_gene: TRBJ2-7
CDR3aa: CASSPLGREGKGEQYF
CDR3nt: TGCGCCAGCAGCCCCCTGGGGCGGGAAGGGAAGGGCGAGCAGTACTTC

v_gene: TRBV3-1/TRBV3-2
d_gene: NA
abundance: NA
j_gene: TRBJ2-1
CDR3aa: CASSRWRAGGDEQFF
CDR3nt: TGTGCCAGCAGTCGGTGGCGGGCCGGTGGGGATGAGCAGTTCTTC